This record covers a single T cell receptor beta chain. TCRdb keeps only in-frame clones here, not all; method: immunoSEQ multiplex PCR. The sample lists some 150,000 clones, about 89% occurring once. The data were taken from a study of blood T cell repertoires in COVID-19. Study-wide context: Acute and convalescent COVID-19 samples came from the United States, Italy and Spain. PBMCs, B-cell-depleted T cells, or T cells were the source of the cDNA or gDNA that made up the material.

Germline values: CDR1 SQVTM, CDR2 ANQGSEA. The length of the CDR3 is 11 residues. V lost 4 bases and J 5 bases, leaving 5 bases between the germline ends. The chain recombines TRBV29-1 with TRBJ2-2, with no clear D. Sequenced input: peripheral blood. The sequence came from a man aged 50 or older with acute or convalescent COVID-19. The CDR3 DNA is TGCAGCGTTGGACTTACCGGGGAGCTGTTTTTT. Amino acids: CSVGLTGELFF.